Here is one T cell receptor beta chain with its context. There is no known antigen for this receptor. There are 12 amino acids in the CDR3, from cysteine to phenylalanine inclusive. No DNA is listed. CDR1 SEHNR and CDR2 FQNEAQ were looked up in the germline V gene (reference sequence). This entry belongs to a study of CXCR3-negative and CXCR3-positive naive CD8 T cells (dated by TCRdb to the late 2010s). Concerning the study at large: In total, 130 million to 150 million TRB reads were obtained, or roughly 1.5 +/- 0.3 million reads per library. The diversity and physicochemical repertoire analyses included 11 donors pooled from two independent experiments. The TRBV-TRBJ cluster analysis covered naive subsets from a handful of donors and memory cells from 3 donors.

For each CD8+ T cell subset, flow sorting was done in triplicate, and a few hundred thousand cells per subset went directly into RLT lysis buffer. To exclude memory contaminants, naive CD8+ T cells were stringently defined as CD45RO-CCR7+CD27+CD95-. Peripheral blood mononuclear cells were isolated from buffy coats by standard density gradient centrifugation. Naive CXCR3-negative and CXCR3-positive CD8+ T cells were flow-sorted on a FACSAria III. Total RNA was extracted from sorted cells using an RNeasy Mini Kit. Summary of the overall study and its limitations: Surface CD5, linked to self-reactivity in mice, was comparable between naive subsets; TCR interaction strength was therefore also inferred from TRB CDR3 physicochemical properties. Naive CXCR3-negative and CXCR3-positive cells from the same donor showed similar TRBV-TRBJ usage, whereas memory cells showed distinct patterns. Both naive subsets had comparably high repertoire diversity, while memory CD8+ T cells had much lower repertoire diversity. TRB CDR3s from CXCR3-positive naive cells showed higher hydrophobicity (lower Kidera factor 4), lower energy, and higher strength and volume indices than CXCR3-negative naive cells. Freshly isolated PBMCs were used for most assays because CXCR3 expression went down partially after cryopreservation.

Data came from a NextSeq 550. The Human TCR Profiling Kit (MiLaboratory) was used to prepare UMI-labeled 5' RACE TRB cDNA libraries. The full amount of extracted RNA was used for cDNA synthesis, and the full amount of resulting cDNA was used for PCR amplification. Libraries were prepared in parallel with an identical number of PCR cycles. Per the original workflow: With a minimum of two reads required per UMI, MIGEC and MiXCR pulled out about 50,000 +/- 10,000 unique UMI-labeled TRB cDNA molecules from each library. An average of around 40,000 +/- 10,000 functional in-frame TRB CDR3 nucleotide clonotypes without stop codons was found per library. After downsampling to 5000 UMI-labeled TRB molecules per sample, diversity metrics such as normalized Shannon-Wiener and Chao1 were calculated in VDJtools. VDJtools was used to calculate clonotype-size-weighted physicochemical properties of the central five CDR3 residues, namely interaction energy, strength, volume and Kidera factor 4. TCRdb reprocessed the public reads and reports one entry per CDR3 protein sequence, without DNA. The V and J calls shown here were made by TCRdb, not taken from the authors' results. This specimen's table enumerates about 110,000 distinct CDR3 sequences. Roughly 0.4% of the sample lies in the top ten.

Specimen: naive CXCR3+ CD8+ T cells from blood. The sample's cell subset or site label, in plain terms: CD45RO-CCR7+CD27+CD95- naive CD8+ T cells expressing CXCR3 (TNR3+). Rearrangement joined TRBV7-9 to TRBJ2-3. This receptor was obtained from a human donor in good health. Some clones in this sample may be carry-over from other donors' samples. CDR3 protein: CASSSLAATQYF.